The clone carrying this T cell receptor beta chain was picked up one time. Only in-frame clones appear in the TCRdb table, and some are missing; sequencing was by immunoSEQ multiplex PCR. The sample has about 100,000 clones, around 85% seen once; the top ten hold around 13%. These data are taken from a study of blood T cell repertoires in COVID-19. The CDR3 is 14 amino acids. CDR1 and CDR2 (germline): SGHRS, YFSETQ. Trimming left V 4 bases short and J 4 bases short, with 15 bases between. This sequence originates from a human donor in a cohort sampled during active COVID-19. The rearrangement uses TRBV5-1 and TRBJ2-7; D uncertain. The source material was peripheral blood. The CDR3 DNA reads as TGCGCCAGCAGCCCCGCAATGTCTCGGTACGAGCAGTACTTC. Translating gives CASSPAMSRYEQYF.